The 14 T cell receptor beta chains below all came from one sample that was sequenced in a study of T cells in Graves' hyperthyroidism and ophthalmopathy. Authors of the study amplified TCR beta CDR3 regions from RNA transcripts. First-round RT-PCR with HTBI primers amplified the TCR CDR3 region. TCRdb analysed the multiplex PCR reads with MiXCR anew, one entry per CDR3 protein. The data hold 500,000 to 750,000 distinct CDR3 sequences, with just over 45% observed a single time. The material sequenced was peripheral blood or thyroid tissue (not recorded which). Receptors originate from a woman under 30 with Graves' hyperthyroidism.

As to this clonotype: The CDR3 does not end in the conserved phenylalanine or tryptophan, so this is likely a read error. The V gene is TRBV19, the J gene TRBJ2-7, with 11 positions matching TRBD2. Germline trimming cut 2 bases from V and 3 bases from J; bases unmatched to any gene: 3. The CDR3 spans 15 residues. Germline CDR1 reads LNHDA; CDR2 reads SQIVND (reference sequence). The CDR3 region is CASSILAGGHYEQYL. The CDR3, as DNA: TGTGCCAGTAGTATACTAGCGGGAGGCCACTACGAGCAGTACCTC.

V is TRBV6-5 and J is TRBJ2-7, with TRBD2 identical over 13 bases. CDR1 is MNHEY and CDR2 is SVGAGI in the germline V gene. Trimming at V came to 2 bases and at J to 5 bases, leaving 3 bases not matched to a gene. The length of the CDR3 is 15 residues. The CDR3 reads CASSYGTSGINEQYF. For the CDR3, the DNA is TGTGCCAGCAGTTACGGGACTAGCGGGATTAACGAGCAGTACTTC.

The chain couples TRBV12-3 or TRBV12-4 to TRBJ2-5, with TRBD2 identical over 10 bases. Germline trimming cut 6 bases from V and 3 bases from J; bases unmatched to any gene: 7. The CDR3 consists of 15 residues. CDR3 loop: CASRRGTSVEETQYF. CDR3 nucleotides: TGTGCCAGCAGGCGGGGGACTAGCGTTGAAGAGACCCAGTACTTC.

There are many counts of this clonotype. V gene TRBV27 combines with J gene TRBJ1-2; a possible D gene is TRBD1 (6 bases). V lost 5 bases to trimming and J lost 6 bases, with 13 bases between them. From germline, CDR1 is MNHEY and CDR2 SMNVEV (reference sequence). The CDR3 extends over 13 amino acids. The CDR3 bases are TGTGCCAGCAGTACACAGGGAATGGATGGCTACACCTTC. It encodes CASSTQGMDGYTF.

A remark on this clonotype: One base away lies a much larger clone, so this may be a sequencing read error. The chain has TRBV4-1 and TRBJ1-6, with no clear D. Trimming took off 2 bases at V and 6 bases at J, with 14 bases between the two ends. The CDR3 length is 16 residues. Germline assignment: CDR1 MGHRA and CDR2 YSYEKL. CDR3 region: CASSQIARGGNSPLHF. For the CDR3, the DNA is TGCGCCAGCAGCCAAATCGCACGGGGAGGTAATTCACCCCTCCACTTT.

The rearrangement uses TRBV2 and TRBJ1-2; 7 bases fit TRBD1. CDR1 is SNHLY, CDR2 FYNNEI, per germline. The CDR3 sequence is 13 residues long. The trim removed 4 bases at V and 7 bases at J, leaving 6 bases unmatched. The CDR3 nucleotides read TGTGCCAGCAGTGGACAGGGTAGAGGTGGCTACACCTTC. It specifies CASSGQGRGGYTF.

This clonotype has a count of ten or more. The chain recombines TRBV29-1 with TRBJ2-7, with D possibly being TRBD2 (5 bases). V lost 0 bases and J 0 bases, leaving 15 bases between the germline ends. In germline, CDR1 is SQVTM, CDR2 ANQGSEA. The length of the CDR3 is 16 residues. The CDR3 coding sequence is TGCAGCGTTGAAGATCCGCAAGGCGCGGGCTCCTACGAGCAGTACTTC. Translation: CSVEDPQGAGSYEQYF.

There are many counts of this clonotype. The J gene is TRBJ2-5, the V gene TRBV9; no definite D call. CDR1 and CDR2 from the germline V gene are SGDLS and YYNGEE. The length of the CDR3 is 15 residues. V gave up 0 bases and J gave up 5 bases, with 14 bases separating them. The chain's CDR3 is CASSVAGDLGETQYF. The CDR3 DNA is TGTGCCAGCAGCGTAGCTGGCGACTTGGGGGAGACCCAGTACTTC. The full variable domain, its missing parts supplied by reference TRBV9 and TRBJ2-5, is DSGVTQTPKHLITATGQRVTLRCSPRSGDLSVYWYQQSLDQGLQFLIQYYNGEERAKGNILERFSAQQFPDLHSELNLSSLELGDSALYFCASSVAGDLGETQYFGPGTRLLVL.

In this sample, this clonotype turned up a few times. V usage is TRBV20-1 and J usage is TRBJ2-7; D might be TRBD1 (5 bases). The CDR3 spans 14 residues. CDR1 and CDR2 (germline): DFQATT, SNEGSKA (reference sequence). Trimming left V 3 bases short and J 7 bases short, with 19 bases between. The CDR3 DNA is TGCAGTGCTAGTGGCAGGGTTAACACCGGGGAGCAGTACTTC. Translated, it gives CSASGRVNTGEQYF.

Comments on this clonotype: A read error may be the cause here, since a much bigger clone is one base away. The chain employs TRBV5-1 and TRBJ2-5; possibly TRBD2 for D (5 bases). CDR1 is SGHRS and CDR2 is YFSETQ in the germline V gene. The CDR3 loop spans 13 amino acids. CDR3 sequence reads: CASGSGVQETQCF. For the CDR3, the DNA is TGCGCCAGCGGTTCCGGGGTGCAAGAGACCCAGTGCTTC.

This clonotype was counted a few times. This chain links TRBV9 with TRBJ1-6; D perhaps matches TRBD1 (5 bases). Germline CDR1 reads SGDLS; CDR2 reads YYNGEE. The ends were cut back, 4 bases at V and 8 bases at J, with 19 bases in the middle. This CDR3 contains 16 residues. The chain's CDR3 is CASSQDRSRVDSPLHF. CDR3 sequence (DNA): TGTGCCAGCAGCCAAGATCGGAGCAGGGTTGATTCACCCCTCCACTTT.

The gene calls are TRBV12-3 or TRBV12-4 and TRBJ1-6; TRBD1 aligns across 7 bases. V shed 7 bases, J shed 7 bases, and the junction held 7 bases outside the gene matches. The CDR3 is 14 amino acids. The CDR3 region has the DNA TGTGCCAGCATGTCCAGGGGGGCGAATTCACCCCTCCACTTT. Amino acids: CASMSRGANSPLHF.

The CDR3 loop reads CASSERGQGADGNEKLFF. The DNA for the CDR3 is TGTGCCAGCAGTGAGCGGGGACAGGGGGCAGACGGTAATGAAAAACTGTTTTTT. The V and J genes are TRBV6-1 and TRBJ1-4; 12 nucleotides align to TRBD1. The V and J ends lost 3 bases and 4 bases, in that order; junction bases with no gene match: 9. The CDR3 extends over 18 amino acids. CDR1 MNHNS and CDR2 SASEGT come from the germline V gene.

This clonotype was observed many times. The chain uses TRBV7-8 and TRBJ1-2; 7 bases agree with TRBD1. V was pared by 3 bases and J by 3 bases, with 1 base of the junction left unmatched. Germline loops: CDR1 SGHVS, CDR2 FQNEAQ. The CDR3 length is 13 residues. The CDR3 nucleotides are TGTGCCAGCAGCTTCGGGACAGACTATGGCTACACCTTC. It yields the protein CASSFGTDYGYTF.